This TCR beta chain was captured in a study of T cell responses to AZD1222 COVID-19 vaccine. This clone was seen a few times. Its cognate antigen is unknown. Compared with germline, one end of the junction differs, possibly owing to a read error. TCRdb's table, derived via immunoSEQ multiplex PCR, lists solely in-frame clones and lacks some. The data hold approximately 110,000 clones, with over 85% observed a single time. Germline CDR1 is SGHDN and CDR2 is FVKESK. The CDR3 runs to 14 residues. Notes on the study in general: Increased Spike-specific TCR breadth and depth were observed after two AZD1222 doses.

The sample in question was peripheral blood, obtained on day 0 of AZD1222 vaccination. This clonotype originated in an adult in good health. V usage is TRBV14 and J usage is TRBJ2-7; TRBD2 agrees at 7 bases. The CDR3 nucleotides are TGTGCCAGCAGTGTCGGGAGCGGGATGTACGTGCAGTACTTC. Amino acids: CASSVGSGMYVQYF.